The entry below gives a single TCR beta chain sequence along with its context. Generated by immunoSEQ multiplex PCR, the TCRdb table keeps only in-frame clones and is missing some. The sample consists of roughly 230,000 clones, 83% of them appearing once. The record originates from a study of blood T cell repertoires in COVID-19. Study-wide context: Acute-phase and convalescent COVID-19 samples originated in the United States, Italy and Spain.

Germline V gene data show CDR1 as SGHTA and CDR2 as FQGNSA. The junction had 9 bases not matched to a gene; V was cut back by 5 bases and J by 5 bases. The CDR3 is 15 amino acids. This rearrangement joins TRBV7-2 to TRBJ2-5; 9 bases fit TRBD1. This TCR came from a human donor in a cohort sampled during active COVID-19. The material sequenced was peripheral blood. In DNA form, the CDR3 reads TGTGCCAGCAGCGCTGAACAGGGGGCGGGCGAGACCCAGTACTTC. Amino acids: CASSAEQGAGETQYF.